This TCR beta chain stems from a study of T cell clones after liver transplantation. About the study: Samples came from ITN030ST, which attempted immunosuppression withdrawal within 2 years of liver transplantation. Study-wide points: These preliminary findings come from unstandardized post-transplant sampling times.

As for this clone: Its antigen is currently unknown.

V was trimmed by 0 bases and J by 7 bases, leaving 14 bases between them. From germline, CDR1 is SGHDT and CDR2 YYEEEE. This CDR3 is 15 amino acids long. This table comes from immunoSEQ multiplex PCR, and its TCRdb copy is limited to in-frame clones, with some not included. This table has about 51,000 clones, approximately 87% appearing once. The J gene is TRBJ1-5, the V gene TRBV5-6; possibly TRBD1 for D (6 bases). The clonotype was recovered from a human patient who received a liver transplant. The T cells may partly be graft donor cells. The sequences come from CD8+ T cells from blood, collected 12 months after liver transplant. The CDR3 coding sequence is TGTGCCAGCAGCTTGGGAGTAGGGGGGAAACAGCCCCAGCATTTT. Its protein is CASSLGVGGKQPQHF.